A selection of T cell receptor beta chains follows, all from one sample in a study of a mutant IDH1 vaccine in newly diagnosed glioma. Clones were read by immunoSEQ multiplex PCR, and TCRdb kept only the in-frame ones, dropping some. The sample carries some 56,000 clones, more than 90% recorded once. Sequencing was performed on PBMCs, taken from a glioma patient treated with radiotherapy, temozolomide or both. Every receptor here comes from a man aged 45-65 years with glioma. Both conserved end residues are part of each CDR3. A D gene is named only where the DNA matches it firmly. Rows give clone size only sometimes, using once, few, many, or a class for an expanded clone.

size	V	J	D	length	CDR3	DNA
-	TRBV28	TRBJ2-7	TRBD2	13	CASWAGVSYEQYF	TGTGCCAGCTGGGCGGGAGTCTCCTACGAGCAGTACTTC
once	TRBV5-1	TRBJ1-1	-	14	CASSPNPADLEAFF	TGCGCCAGCAGCCCCAATCCAGCAGACCTTGAAGCTTTCTTT
-	TRBV9	TRBJ2-3	-	15	CASSPGTVSTDTQYF	TGTGCCAGCAGTCCCGGGACTGTGAGCACAGATACGCAGTATTTT
-	TRBV5-1	TRBJ2-7	TRBD2	16	CASSGSLSGVTYEQYF	TGCGCCAGCAGCGGATCCCTTAGCGGGGTTACCTACGAGCAGTACTTC
-	TRBV11-1	TRBJ2-7	TRBD2	15	CASSSRQRGSYEQYF	TGTGCCAGCAGCTCCCGACAGCGGGGTTCCTACGAGCAGTACTTC
-	TRBV28	TRBJ2-7	TRBD1	15	CASTTPGTGTYEQYF	TGTGCCAGCACCACCCCCGGGACAGGGACTTACGAGCAGTACTTC
-	TRBV19	TRBJ1-5	TRBD1	14	CASSLRTGIGPQHF	TGTGCCAGTAGTCTTCGGACAGGGATAGGGCCCCAGCATTTT
-	TRBV25-1	TRBJ2-4	TRBD1	17	CASSDAGTGGARNIQYF	TGTGCCAGCAGTGACGCCGGGACAGGAGGGGCGAGAAACATTCAGTACTTC
-	TRBV6-5	TRBJ2-7	-	13	CASSSRAAYEQYF	TGTGCCAGCAGCAGCCGGGCTGCCTACGAGCAGTACTTC
-	TRBV5-1	TRBJ2-5	TRBD1	14	CASWEGGSQETQYF	TGCGCCAGCTGGGAAGGGGGCAGCCAAGAGACCCAGTACTTC